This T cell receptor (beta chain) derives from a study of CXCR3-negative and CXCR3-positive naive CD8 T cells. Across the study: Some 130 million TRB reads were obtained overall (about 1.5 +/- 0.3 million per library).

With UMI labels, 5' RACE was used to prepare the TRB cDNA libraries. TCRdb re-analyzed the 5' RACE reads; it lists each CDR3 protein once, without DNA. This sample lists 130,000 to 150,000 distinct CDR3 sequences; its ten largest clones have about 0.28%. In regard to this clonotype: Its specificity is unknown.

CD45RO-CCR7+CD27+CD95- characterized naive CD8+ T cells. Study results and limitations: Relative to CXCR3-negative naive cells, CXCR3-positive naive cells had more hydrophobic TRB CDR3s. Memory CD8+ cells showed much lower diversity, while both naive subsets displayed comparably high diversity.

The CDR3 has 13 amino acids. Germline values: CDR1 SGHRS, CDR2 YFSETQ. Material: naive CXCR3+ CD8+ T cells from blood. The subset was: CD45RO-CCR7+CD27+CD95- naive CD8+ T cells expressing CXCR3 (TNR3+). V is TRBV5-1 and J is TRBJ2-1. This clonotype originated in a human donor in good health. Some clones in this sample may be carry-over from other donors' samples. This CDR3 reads CASSSGQDNEQFF.